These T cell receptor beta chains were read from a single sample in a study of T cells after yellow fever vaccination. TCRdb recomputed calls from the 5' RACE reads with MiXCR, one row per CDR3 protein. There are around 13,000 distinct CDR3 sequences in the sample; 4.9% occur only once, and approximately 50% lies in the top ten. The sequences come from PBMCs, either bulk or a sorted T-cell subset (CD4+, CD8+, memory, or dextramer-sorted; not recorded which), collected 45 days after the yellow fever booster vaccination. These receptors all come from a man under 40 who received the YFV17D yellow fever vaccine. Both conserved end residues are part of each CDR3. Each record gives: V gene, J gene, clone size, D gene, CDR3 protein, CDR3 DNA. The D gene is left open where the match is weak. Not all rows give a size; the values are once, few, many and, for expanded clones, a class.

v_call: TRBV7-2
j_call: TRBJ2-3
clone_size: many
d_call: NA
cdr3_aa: CASSSSFMQIRREVCRF
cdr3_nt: TGTGCCAGCAGCTCCTCCTTCATGCAGATACGCCGTGAAGTTTGTAGGTTT

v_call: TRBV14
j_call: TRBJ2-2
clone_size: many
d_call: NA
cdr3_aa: CASSHIATGSSGELFF
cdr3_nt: TGTGCCAGCAGTCACATTGCAACAGGTTCGAGCGGGGAGCTGTTTTTT

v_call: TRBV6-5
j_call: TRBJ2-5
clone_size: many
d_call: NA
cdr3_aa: CASRKETQYF
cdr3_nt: TGTGCCAGCAGGAAGGAGACCCAGTACTTC

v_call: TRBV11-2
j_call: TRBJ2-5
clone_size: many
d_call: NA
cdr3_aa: CASSSGQGKVETQYF
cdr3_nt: TGTGCCAGCAGCTCCGGGCAGGGGAAGGTAGAGACCCAGTACTTC

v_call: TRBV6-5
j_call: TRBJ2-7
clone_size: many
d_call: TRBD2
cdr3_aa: CASSYPGTSGYEQYF
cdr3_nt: TGTGCCAGCAGTTACCCTGGGACTAGCGGCTACGAGCAGTACTTC

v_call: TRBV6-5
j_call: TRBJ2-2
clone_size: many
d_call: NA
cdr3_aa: CASRRYTGELFF
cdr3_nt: TGTGCCAGCAGGAGGTACACCGGGGAGCTGTTTTTT

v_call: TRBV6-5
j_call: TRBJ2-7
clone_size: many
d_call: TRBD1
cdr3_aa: CASSPPGTGVYEQYF
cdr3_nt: TGTGCCAGCAGTCCCCCCGGGACAGGGGTCTACGAGCAGTACTTC

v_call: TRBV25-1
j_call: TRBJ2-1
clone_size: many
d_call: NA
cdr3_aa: CASSELLVNEQFF
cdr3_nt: TGTGCCAGCAGTGAACTCTTAGTCAATGAGCAGTTCTTC

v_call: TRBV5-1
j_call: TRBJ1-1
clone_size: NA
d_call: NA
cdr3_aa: CASSFGAAGGRMNTEAFF
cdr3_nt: TGCGCCAGCAGCTTTGGCGCAGCCGGGGGCCGAATGAACACTGAAGCTTTCTTT

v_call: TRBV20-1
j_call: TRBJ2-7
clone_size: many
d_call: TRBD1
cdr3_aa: CSAGTGYEQYF
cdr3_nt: TGCAGTGCTGGGACAGGGTACGAGCAGTACTTC

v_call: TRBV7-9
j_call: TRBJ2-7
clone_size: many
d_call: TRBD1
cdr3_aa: CASSSHGTGTYEQYF
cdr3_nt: TGTGCCAGCAGTAGTCACGGGACAGGGACCTACGAGCAGTACTTC

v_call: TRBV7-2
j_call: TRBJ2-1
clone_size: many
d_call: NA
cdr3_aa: CASSLQGIEQFF
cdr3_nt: TGTGCCAGCAGCTTACAGGGGATCGAGCAGTTCTTC

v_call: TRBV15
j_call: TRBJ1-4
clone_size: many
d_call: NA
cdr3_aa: CATSRERAGGEKLFF
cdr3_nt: TGTGCCACCAGCAGAGAAAGAGCAGGAGGGGAAAAACTGTTTTTT

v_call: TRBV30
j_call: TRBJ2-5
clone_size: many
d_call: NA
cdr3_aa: CAWSFARQYGQETQYF
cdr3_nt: TGTGCCTGGAGTTTCGCCAGGCAGTACGGTCAGGAGACCCAGTACTTC

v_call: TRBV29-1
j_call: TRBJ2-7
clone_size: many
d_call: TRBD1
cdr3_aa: CSAGQGGWGEQYF
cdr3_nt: TGCAGCGCTGGACAGGGTGGGTGGGGAGAGCAGTACTTC

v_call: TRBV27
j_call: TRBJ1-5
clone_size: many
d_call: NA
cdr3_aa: CASSLGGPNQPQHF
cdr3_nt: TGTGCCAGCAGCCTGGGGGGCCCGAATCAGCCCCAGCATTTT

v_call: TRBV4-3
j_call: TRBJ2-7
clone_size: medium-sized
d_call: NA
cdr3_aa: CASSQWEEGEQYF
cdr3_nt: TGCGCCAGCAGCCAGTGGGAGGAAGGGGAGCAGTACTTC

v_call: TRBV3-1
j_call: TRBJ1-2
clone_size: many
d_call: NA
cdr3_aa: CASSLAAGYTF
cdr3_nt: TGTGCCAGCAGCCTCGCCGCTGGCTACACCTTC

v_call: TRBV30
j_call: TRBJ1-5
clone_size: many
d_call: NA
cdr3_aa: CAWAGRINQPQHF
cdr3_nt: TGTGCCTGGGCGGGACGGATCAATCAGCCCCAGCATTTT

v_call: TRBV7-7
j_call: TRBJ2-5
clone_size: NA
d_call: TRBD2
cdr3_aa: CAIGGGPETQYF
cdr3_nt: TGTGCTATTGGGGGGGGACCAGAGACCCAGTACTTC

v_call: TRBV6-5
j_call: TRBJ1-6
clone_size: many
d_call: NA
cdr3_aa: CATARGASSPLHF
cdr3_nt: TGTGCCACCGCCCGGGGGGCTTCTTCACCCCTCCACTTT

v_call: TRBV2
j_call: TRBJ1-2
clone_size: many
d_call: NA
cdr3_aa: CASSSRGMGGYTF
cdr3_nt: TGTGCCAGCAGCTCCCGAGGGATGGGTGGCTACACCTTC

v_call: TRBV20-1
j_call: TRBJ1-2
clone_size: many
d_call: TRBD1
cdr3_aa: CSAPGPTGGYGYTF
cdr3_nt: TGCAGTGCGCCGGGACCAACAGGGGGCTATGGCTACACCTTC

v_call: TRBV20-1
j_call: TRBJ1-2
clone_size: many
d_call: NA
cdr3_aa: CSAISFYGYTF
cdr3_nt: TGCAGTGCTATTAGTTTTTATGGCTACACCTTC

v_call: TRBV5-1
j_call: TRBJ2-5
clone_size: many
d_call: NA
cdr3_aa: CASSRRGSEQETQYF
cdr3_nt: TGCGCCAGCAGCCGTAGAGGGAGCGAACAAGAGACCCAGTACTTC

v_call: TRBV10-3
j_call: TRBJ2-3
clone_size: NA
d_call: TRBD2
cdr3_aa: CAISPMLWTSGSGDTQYF
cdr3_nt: TGTGCCATCAGCCCGATGCTCTGGACTAGCGGGAGCGGCGATACGCAGTATTTT

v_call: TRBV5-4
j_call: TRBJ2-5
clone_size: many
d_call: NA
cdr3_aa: CASSFVGQLQETQYF
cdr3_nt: TGTGCCAGCAGCTTCGTTGGACAGCTTCAAGAGACCCAGTACTTC

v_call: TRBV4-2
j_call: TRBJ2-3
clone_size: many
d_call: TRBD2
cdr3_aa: CASSQDGVSAASGSGYTQYF
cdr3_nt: TGTGCCAGCAGCCAAGATGGCGTTTCCGCCGCTAGCGGGAGCGGGTATACGCAGTATTTT

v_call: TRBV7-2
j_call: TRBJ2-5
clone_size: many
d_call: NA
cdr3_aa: CASREQETQYF
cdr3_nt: TGTGCCAGCAGGGAGCAAGAGACCCAGTACTTC

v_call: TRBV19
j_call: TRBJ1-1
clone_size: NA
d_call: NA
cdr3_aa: CASSADTGNTEAFF
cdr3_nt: TGTGCCAGTAGTGCTGACACAGGGAACACTGAAGCTTTCTTT

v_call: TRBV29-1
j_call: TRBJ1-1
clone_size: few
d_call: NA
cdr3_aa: CSVTEAFF
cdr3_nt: TGCAGCGTAACTGAAGCTTTCTTT

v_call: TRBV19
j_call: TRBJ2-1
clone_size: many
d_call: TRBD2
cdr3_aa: CASSIFSGIDNEQFF
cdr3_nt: TGTGCCAGTAGTATTTTTAGCGGGATCGACAATGAGCAGTTCTTC

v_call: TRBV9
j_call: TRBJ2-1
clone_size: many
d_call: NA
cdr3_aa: CASSVAFNEQFF
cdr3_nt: TGTGCCAGCAGCGTAGCCTTCAATGAGCAGTTCTTC

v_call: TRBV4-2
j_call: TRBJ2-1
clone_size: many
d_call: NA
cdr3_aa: CASSQEPGLNEQFF
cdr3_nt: TGTGCCAGCAGCCAAGAGCCCGGACTCAATGAGCAGTTCTTC

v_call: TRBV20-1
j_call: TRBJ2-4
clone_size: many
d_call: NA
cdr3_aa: CSAEHGGGSDIQYF
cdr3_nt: TGCAGTGCAGAACATGGAGGGGGCAGTGACATTCAGTACTTC

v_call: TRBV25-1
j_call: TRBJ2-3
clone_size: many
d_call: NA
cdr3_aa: CASSDLKNYVDTQYF
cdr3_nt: TGTGCCAGCAGTGATTTGAAGAACTACGTTGATACGCAGTATTTT

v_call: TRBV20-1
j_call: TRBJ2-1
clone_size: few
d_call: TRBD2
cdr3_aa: CSPFERLGTSGRLYNEQFF
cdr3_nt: TGCAGCCCTTTCGAGCGGCTGGGGACTAGCGGGAGACTATACAATGAGCAGTTCTTC

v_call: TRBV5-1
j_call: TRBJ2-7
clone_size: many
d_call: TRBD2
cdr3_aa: CASSESGTSGPYEQYF
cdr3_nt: TGCGCCAGCAGTGAAAGCGGGACTAGCGGACCTTACGAGCAGTACTTC

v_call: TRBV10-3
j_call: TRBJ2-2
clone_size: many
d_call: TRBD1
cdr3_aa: CAISMGQPTGELFF
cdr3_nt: TGTGCCATCAGTATGGGACAGCCAACCGGGGAGCTGTTTTTT

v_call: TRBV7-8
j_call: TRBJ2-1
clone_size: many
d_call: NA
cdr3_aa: CASSLWTDTYNEQFF
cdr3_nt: TGTGCCAGCAGCTTGTGGACGGACACTTACAATGAGCAGTTCTTC

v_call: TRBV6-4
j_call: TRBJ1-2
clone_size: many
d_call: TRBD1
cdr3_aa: CASSDTGQGEFYGYTF
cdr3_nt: TGTGCCAGCAGTGACACGGGACAGGGGGAATTCTATGGCTACACCTTC

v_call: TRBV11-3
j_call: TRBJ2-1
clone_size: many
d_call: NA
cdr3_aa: CASSSGSYNEQFF
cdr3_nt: TGTGCCAGCAGCTCAGGGAGTTACAATGAGCAGTTCTTC

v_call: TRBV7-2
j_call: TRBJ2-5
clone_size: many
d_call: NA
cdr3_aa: CASSFGETQYF
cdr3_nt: TGTGCCAGCAGCTTTGGAGAGACCCAGTACTTC

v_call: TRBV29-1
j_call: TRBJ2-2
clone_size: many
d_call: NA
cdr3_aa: CSVELAARGTGELFF
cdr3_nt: TGCAGCGTTGAGCTCGCAGCGCGGGGCACCGGGGAGCTGTTTTTT

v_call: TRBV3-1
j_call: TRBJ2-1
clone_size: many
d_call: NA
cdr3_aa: CASSQDRGNEQFF
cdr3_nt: TGTGCCAGCAGCCAAGATAGGGGCAATGAGCAGTTCTTC

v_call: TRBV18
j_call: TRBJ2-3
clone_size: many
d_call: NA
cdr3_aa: CASSPPGALKIMDTQYF
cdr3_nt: TGTGCCAGCTCACCGCCGGGGGCATTGAAAATAATGGATACGCAGTATTTT

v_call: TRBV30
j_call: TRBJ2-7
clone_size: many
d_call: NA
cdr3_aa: CAWSGGTRVAYEQYF
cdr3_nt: TGTGCCTGGAGTGGGGGGACACGGGTCGCCTACGAGCAGTACTTC